The rows below give T cell receptor beta chains drawn from one sample of a study of beta chain features in type 1 diabetes. This table comes from immunoSEQ multiplex PCR, and its TCRdb copy is limited to in-frame clones, with some not included. The sample comprises 600,000 or so clones, over 12% of which are singletons, and 0.035% to 0.045% rests with the top ten. The source material was naive CD4+ T cells from blood. The receptors originated from a man between 18 and 29 years old with type 1 diabetes. CDR3s include the opening cysteine and the closing phenylalanine or tryptophan. The D gene is left open where the match is weak. Clone size is shown for a subset of rows, as once, few, many or a class of expanded clone.

cdr3_aa cdr3_nt v_call clone_size j_call d_call
CAWSSPWGAQPQHF TGTGCCTGGAGTAGCCCTTGGGGGGCTCAGCCCCAGCATTTT TRBV30 once TRBJ1-5 -
CASSFQGARGETQYF TGTGCCAGCAGCTTCCAGGGGGCTAGGGGAGAGACCCAGTACTTC TRBV7-2 - TRBJ2-5 TRBD1
CASSVVAGELFF TGTGCCAGCAGCGTCGTGGCCGGGGAGCTGTTTTTT TRBV5-4 - TRBJ2-2 -
CASSYTGAPNTGELFF TGTGCCAGCAGTTACACAGGGGCCCCGAACACCGGGGAGCTGTTTTTT TRBV11-3 - TRBJ2-2 TRBD1
CASSPPGLRNTEAFF TGTGCCAGCAGCCCTCCGGGACTGAGGAACACTGAAGCTTTCTTT TRBV7-2 few TRBJ1-1 -
CASSSPRLAGGNEQFF TGTGCCAGCAGTTCCCCCAGGCTGGCGGGGGGGAATGAGCAGTTCTTC TRBV6-5 few TRBJ2-1 TRBD2
CASSSLTGNQPQHF TGTGCCAGCAGCTCCTTGACAGGGAATCAGCCCCAGCATTTT TRBV7-9 - TRBJ1-5 TRBD1
CASTPAGRSNEKLFF TGTGCCAGCACCCCGGCAGGACGGAGTAATGAAAAACTGTTTTTT TRBV27 - TRBJ1-4 -
CASSSEPGEYNEQFF TGTGCCAGCAGCTCAGAGCCAGGGGAGTACAATGAGCAGTTCTTC TRBV7-2 - TRBJ2-1 -
CASSPPTSGGPRYTQYF TGTGCCAGCAGTCCACCTACTAGCGGGGGGCCCAGGTATACGCAGTATTTT TRBV28 few TRBJ2-3 TRBD2
CASSPRLGPREGTEAFF TGTGCCAGCAGCCCCCGATTGGGTCCCCGCGAGGGCACTGAAGCTTTCTTT TRBV9 - TRBJ1-1 -
CSARRNEQFF TGCAGTGCTAGACGCAATGAGCAGTTCTTC TRBV20-1 - TRBJ2-1 -
CASQQIAKNIQYF TGTGCCAGCCAGCAGATAGCCAAAAACATTCAGTACTTC TRBV7-2 few TRBJ2-4 -
CAWSGTGSYQPQHF TGTGCCTGGAGCGGGACAGGGTCGTATCAGCCCCAGCATTTT TRBV30 - TRBJ1-5 TRBD1
CASLVQGARGKNIQYF TGTGCCAGCCTTGTACAGGGGGCGCGAGGCAAAAACATTCAGTACTTC TRBV5-5 - TRBJ2-4 TRBD1
CATSREKKVGLAAYNEQFF TGTGCCACCAGCAGAGAAAAAAAAGTAGGACTAGCTGCCTACAATGAGCAGTTCTTC TRBV15 - TRBJ2-1 TRBD2
CASSPWDTIYF TGTGCCAGCTCACCTTGGGACACCATATATTTT TRBV18 - TRBJ1-3 -
CASSQALLGPPGELFF TGTGCCAGCAGCCAAGCGCTATTGGGGCCTCCCGGGGAGCTGTTTTTT TRBV4-2 - TRBJ2-2 -
CAWSRLTSRETQYF TGTGCCTGGAGTAGACTAACTAGTCGAGAGACCCAGTACTTC TRBV30 - TRBJ2-5 -
CASSMIGARSYNEQFF TGTGCCAGTAGTATGATCGGCGCCCGCTCCTACAATGAGCAGTTCTTC TRBV19 - TRBJ2-1 -
CASNGETQYF TGTGCCAGCAACGGCGAGACCCAGTACTTC TRBV6-1 - TRBJ2-5 -
CASSLNQGKLGNTIYF TGTGCCAGCAGCTTAAATCAAGGGAAGTTAGGAAACACCATATATTTT TRBV7-2 - TRBJ1-3 -
CASSFGLQETQYF TGTGCCAGCAGCTTCGGGCTTCAAGAGACCCAGTACTTC TRBV7-2 - TRBJ2-5 -
CASTLGREETQYF TGTGCCAGCACCTTAGGTCGAGAAGAGACCCAGTACTTC TRBV2 few TRBJ2-5 -
CASSDSSGRIYEQFF TGTGCCAGTAGCGACTCTAGCGGGAGAATCTATGAGCAGTTCTTC TRBV19 few TRBJ2-1 TRBD2
CADGGCNQPQHF TGCGCCGACGGGGGGTGCAATCAGCCCCAGCATTTT TRBV5-1 - TRBJ1-5 -
CSAGGLSYEQYF TGCAGCGCGGGGGGGCTCTCCTACGAGCAGTACTTC TRBV29-1 few TRBJ2-7 TRBD2
CASSLDRGSTGELFF TGTGCCAGCAGCTTAGACAGGGGATCGACCGGGGAGCTGTTTTTT TRBV11-1 - TRBJ2-2 TRBD1
CASSLTPGLGAEAFF TGTGCCAGCAGTCTCACACCTGGGCTTGGCGCTGAAGCTTTCTTT TRBV28 few TRBJ1-1 -
CASSLSRRDQPQHF TGTGCCAGCAGTTTATCGCGAAGGGATCAGCCCCAGCATTTT TRBV28 few TRBJ1-5 -
CASSFTPLLGGDTEAFF TGTGCCAGCAGCTTTACTCCACTCCTCGGAGGGGACACTGAAGCTTTCTTT TRBV11-2 few TRBJ1-1 -
CASIPLVGGEGYGYTF TGTGCCAGCATCCCCCTGGTAGGGGGCGAGGGCTATGGCTACACCTTC TRBV2 few TRBJ1-2 TRBD1
CASSVGDPGQETQYF TGTGCCAGCAGCGTAGGCGATCCGGGACAAGAGACCCAGTACTTC TRBV9 few TRBJ2-5 -
CASSGASWEGETQYF TGTGCCAGCAGCGGGGCCTCTTGGGAGGGAGAGACCCAGTACTTC TRBV9 - TRBJ2-5 TRBD2
CSVERGSVGNTIYF TGCAGCGTTGAAAGGGGCTCGGTTGGAAACACCATATATTTT TRBV29-1 few TRBJ1-3 -
CASRTGGGRETQYF TGCGCCAGCAGGACCGGAGGGGGGCGAGAGACCCAGTACTTC TRBV5-1 - TRBJ2-5 -
CASSLSDRGRGEGYTF TGTGCCAGCAGTTTGTCGGACAGGGGGCGCGGTGAAGGCTACACCTTC TRBV6-5 - TRBJ1-2 TRBD1
CASRPGVDTEAFF TGCGCCAGCAGACCAGGGGTCGACACTGAAGCTTTCTTT TRBV5-1 few TRBJ1-1 -
CAWSWQVYEQYF TGTGCCTGGAGCTGGCAGGTCTACGAGCAGTACTTC TRBV30 few TRBJ2-7 -
CASSPRDRRTYEQYF TGTGCCAGCAGCCCACGGGACAGGCGTACCTACGAGCAGTACTTC TRBV13 - TRBJ2-7 TRBD1
CASSLLRTGDAEQYF TGTGCCAGCAGTTTATTACGGACAGGGGATGCCGAGCAGTACTTC TRBV27 - TRBJ2-7 TRBD1
CATSRHHQETQYF TGTGCCACCAGCCGGCACCACCAAGAGACCCAGTACTTC TRBV15 few TRBJ2-5 -
CASGAQVRVAGQFF TGTGCCAGTGGGGCCCAGGTACGGGTTGCGGGTCAGTTCTTC TRBV19 - TRBJ2-1 -
CASSPYQGFSTDTQYF TGCGCCAGCAGCCCCTACCAGGGATTTAGCACAGATACGCAGTATTTT TRBV4-3 few TRBJ2-3 -
CAIRSGQATGELFF TGTGCCATCAGGTCCGGACAGGCCACCGGGGAGCTGTTTTTT TRBV10-3 few TRBJ2-2 TRBD1
CASSSQTGRNTEAFF TGTGCCAGCAGCTCACAGACAGGGCGGAACACTGAAGCTTTCTTT TRBV7-2 few TRBJ1-1 TRBD1
CASSPRDSGDTQYF TGTGCCAGCTCACCGAGGGACTCCGGAGATACGCAGTATTTT TRBV18 - TRBJ2-3 -
CASSWSGTFSYNEQFF TGCGCCAGCAGCTGGAGCGGGACTTTCTCCTACAATGAGCAGTTCTTC TRBV5-1 few TRBJ2-1 TRBD2
CASSYLQGEQYF TGTGCCAGCAGTTACCTCCAAGGGGAGCAGTACTTC TRBV6-5 few TRBJ2-7 -
CASSLPGLAGGTNEQFF TGCGCCAGCAGCTTACCGGGACTAGCGGGAGGTACTAATGAGCAGTTCTTC TRBV5-1 - TRBJ2-1 TRBD2
CAWGFDRDSYEQYF TGTGCCTGGGGATTTGACCGGGACTCCTACGAGCAGTACTTC TRBV30 - TRBJ2-7 -
CASSLRQGAHEQYF TGTGCCAGCAGCTTAAGACAGGGGGCACACGAGCAGTACTTC TRBV6-6 - TRBJ2-7 TRBD1
CSVGETGAGEQYF TGCAGCGTTGGAGAGACAGGGGCGGGAGAGCAGTACTTC TRBV29-1 few TRBJ2-7 TRBD1
CAWGPGRATNEKLFF TGTGCCTGGGGGCCGGGACGCGCAACTAATGAAAAACTGTTTTTT TRBV30 few TRBJ1-4 -
CASSLYRGGEQYF TGTGCCAGCAGTCTGTACAGGGGCGGAGAGCAGTACTTC TRBV28 few TRBJ2-7 TRBD1
CAIRPGLAGGTSTDTQYF TGTGCCATCAGGCCGGGACTAGCGGGAGGGACTAGCACAGATACGCAGTATTTT TRBV10-3 few TRBJ2-3 TRBD2
CAWSVGSPSNQPQHF TGTGCCTGGAGTGTAGGGTCCCCTAGCAATCAGCCCCAGCATTTT TRBV30 - TRBJ1-5 -